The 3 T cell receptor beta chains below were found in one sample sequenced in a study of early T cells in non-severe SARS-CoV-2 infection. TCRdb passed the 5' RACE reads through MiXCR, listing each CDR3 protein once. Among 20,000 or so distinct CDR3 sequences listed, about 4.4% were seen once. The sample taken for sequencing was whole blood. Every receptor here comes from an adult who was a healthcare worker with PCR-confirmed SARS-CoV-2 infection or an uninfected control (not recorded which).

The chain employs TRBV3-1 and TRBJ2-1; a possible D gene is TRBD1 (7 bases). The CDR3 is made up of 15 amino acids. CDR1 is LGHDT and CDR2 is YNNKEL in the germline V gene (reference sequence). The germline V and J ends were trimmed by 0 bases and 4 bases, with 10 bases remaining between them. The CDR3 nucleotides read TGTGCCAGCAGCCAAGATCAGGGGGGTTACAATGAGCAGTTCTTC. As protein: CASSQDQGGYNEQFF.

In its sample, this clonotype was seen many times. The rearrangement uses TRBV27 and TRBJ1-2; 7 nucleotides line up with TRBD1. In germline, CDR1 is MNHEY, CDR2 SMNVEV (reference sequence). Germline trimming cut 6 bases from V and 4 bases from J; bases unmatched to any gene: 8. There are 14 residues in the CDR3. CDR3 bases: TGTGCCAGCAGCCGGGGACAGACCCGCTATGGCTACACCTTC. It encodes CASSRGQTRYGYTF.

V and J are TRBV7-2 and TRBJ2-3; 9 bases are shared with TRBD2. Unmatched junction bases numbered 7, after V lost 2 bases and J lost 4 bases. Germline CDR1 reads SGHTA; CDR2 reads FQGNSA. The CDR3 runs to 16 residues. The CDR3 region is CASSLQAGGPADTQYF. Here the CDR3 DNA reads TGTGCCAGCAGCTTACAGGCGGGGGGGCCAGCAGATACGCAGTATTTT.